Below, 20 T cell receptor beta chains from the same sample are listed, as sequenced in a study of T cell clones after liver transplantation. Only in-frame clones appear in the TCRdb table, and some are missing; sequencing was by immunoSEQ multiplex PCR. The sample comprises about 100,000 clones, about 81% of which are singletons, and approximately 0.93% rests with the top ten. Sequencing used CD4+ T cells from blood, obtained before liver transplant. The receptors were gathered from a human donor who received a liver transplant.

The genes are TRBV6-1 and TRBJ2-1, with TRBD2 identical over 11 bases. Trimming removed 4 bases from V and 10 bases from J; junction bases left unmatched: 6. CDR1 and CDR2 (germline): MNHNS, SASEGT. The length of the CDR3 is 14 residues. The CDR3 here is CASSGSGGAWEQFF. The CDR3 DNA is TGTGCCAGCAGTGGTAGCGGGGGGGCTTGGGAGCAGTTCTTC.

The genes are TRBV11-2 and TRBJ2-7; 8 nucleotides match TRBD1. V lost 3 bases to trimming and J lost 5 bases; unmatched junction nucleotides: 9. This CDR3 has 15 residues. CDR1 and CDR2 (germline): SGHAT, FQNNGV. The CDR3 DNA reads TGTGCCAGCAGCTTGGGGTGGACAGGGTTGGACGAGCAGTACTTC. Translating gives CASSLGWTGLDEQYF.

The chain joins TRBV5-1 to TRBJ1-1; tentatively, D is TRBD1 (6 bases). V was shortened by 4 bases and J by 2 bases, with 9 bases between the two germline ends. CDR1 is SGHRS and CDR2 is YFSETQ in the germline V gene. CDR3 length: 13 residues. The CDR3 DNA sequence: TGCGCCAGCAGCCAGACAGGAAACACTGAAGCTTTCTTT. Its translation is CASSQTGNTEAFF.

This chain links TRBV5-5 with TRBJ1-3; weak D call: TRBD1 (5 bases). The CDR3 has 16 residues. Trimming removed 2 bases at V and 0 bases at J, with 12 bases between. CDR1 and CDR2 (germline): SGHKS, YYEKEE (reference sequence). The CDR3 protein is CASSFLTGTSGNTIYF. CDR3 DNA: TGTGCCAGCAGCTTCCTAACGGGGACCTCTGGAAACACCATATATTTT.

V is TRBV9 and J is TRBJ1-1; the D is unclear. The germline V and J ends were trimmed by 4 bases and 6 bases, with 13 bases remaining between them. The germline V gene has CDR1 SGDLS and CDR2 YYNGEE. This CDR3 has 13 amino acids. CDR3 DNA sequence: TGTGCCAGCAGCTTCGACCCCGGGGCTGAAGCTTTCTTT. Protein: CASSFDPGAEAFF. Filled out from reference TRBV9 and TRBJ1-1, the complete variable domain reads DSGVTQTPKHLITATGQRVTLRCSPRSGDLSVYWYQQSLDQGLQFLIQYYNGEERAKGNILERFSAQQFPDLHSELNLSSLELGDSALYFCASSFDPGAEAFFGQGTRLTVV.

This chain links TRBV27 with TRBJ1-5; TRBD1 is a possible D gene (6 bases). Per the germline V gene, CDR1 is MNHEY and CDR2 is SMNVEV (reference sequence). This CDR3 has 15 residues. The V gene lost 8 bases and the J gene lost 7 bases, with 21 bases spanning the gap. CDR3 nucleotides: TGTGCCAGCCGAATCCAAGGGGGGGCGGGGCAGCCCCAGCATTTT. It yields the protein CASRIQGGAGQPQHF.

The chain links TRBV4-1 to TRBJ2-2; the D is unclear. In germline, CDR1 is MGHRA, CDR2 YSYEKL. V was pared by 4 bases and J by 6 bases, with 12 bases between. This CDR3 region has 14 residues. CDR3 sequence reads: CASSPRSGPGELFF. The CDR3 DNA is TGCGCCAGCAGCCCCCGTTCAGGTCCCGGGGAGCTGTTTTTT.

The chain carries TRBV18 and TRBJ2-3; possible D gene TRBD1, 5 bases. Germline CDR1 reads KGHSH; CDR2 reads LQKENI. V lost 4 bases to trimming and J lost 2 bases, with 22 bases between them. The CDR3 has 18 residues. The CDR3 DNA is TGTGCCAGCTCACTGGGCCCTGTGTCAGGGAAAAACACAGATACGCAGTATTTT. Encoded protein: CASSLGPVSGKNTDTQYF. The complete variable domain, with remaining parts taken from reference TRBV18 and TRBJ2-3, reads NAGVMQNPRHLVRRRGQEARLRCSPMKGHSHVYWYRQLPEEGLKFMVYLQKENIIDESGMPKERFSAEFPKEGPSILRIQQVVRGDSAAYFCASSLGPVSGKNTDTQYFGPGTRLTVL.

The chain couples TRBV6-5 to TRBJ1-2, with 9 positions matching TRBD1. This CDR3 region has 15 residues. Germline V gene lookup returns CDR1 MNHEY and CDR2 SVGAGI. V lost 6 bases to trimming and J lost 4 bases; unmatched junction nucleotides: 9. Here the CDR3 DNA reads TGTGCCAGCAGAGAGTTCGGGACAGGGAGCTATGGCTACACCTTC. It yields the protein CASREFGTGSYGYTF.

The J gene is TRBJ2-2, the V gene TRBV18; 7 bases map to TRBD1. This CDR3 has 16 residues. Germline V gene data show CDR1 as KGHSH and CDR2 as LQKENI. The V gene end was trimmed by 3 bases and the J gene end by 5 bases; junction bases not matched to a gene: 9. CDR3 sequence: CASSPDAGGRTGELFF. The CDR3 DNA sequence: TGTGCCAGCTCACCCGATGCAGGGGGTCGAACCGGGGAGCTGTTTTTT. Based on the CDR3 plus reference TRBV18 and TRBJ2-2, the full variable domain is NAGVMQNPRHLVRRRGQEARLRCSPMKGHSHVYWYRQLPEEGLKFMVYLQKENIIDESGMPKERFSAEFPKEGPSILRIQQVVRGDSAAYFCASSPDAGGRTGELFFGEGSRLTVL.

This rearrangement joins TRBV18 to TRBJ2-7, with TRBD1 matching over 9 bases. Germline CDR1 is KGHSH and CDR2 is LQKENI. The CDR3 loop spans 15 amino acids. With V trimmed by 3 bases and J by 1 base, 4 bases remained unmatched. CDR3 coding DNA: TGTGCCAGCTCACCCGGACAGGGGAGGTCCTACGAGCAGTACTTC. Residues: CASSPGQGRSYEQYF.

This clone was seen once. This rearrangement joins TRBV6-5 to TRBJ2-4; no reliable D call. Between the trimmed V and J ends, which lost 6 bases and 4 bases, there was a span of 13 bases. Looked up from germline, CDR1 is MNHEY and CDR2 is SVGAGI. The CDR3 spans 14 residues. The CDR3 DNA reads as TGTGCCAGCAGGCCGGGCCAACCAAAAAACATTCAGTACTTC. Translation gives CASRPGQPKNIQYF.

The rearrangement uses TRBV9 and TRBJ2-7; D is perhaps TRBD2 (5 bases). The V end was cut by 2 bases, the J end by 2 bases, with 14 bases between. There are 15 residues in the CDR3. From germline, CDR1 is SGDLS and CDR2 YYNGEE. CDR3 DNA: TGTGCCAGCAGCGTCTATCCGGGGAAGACCTACGAGCAGTACTTC. Translation: CASSVYPGKTYEQYF.

The gene calls are TRBV7-8 and TRBJ2-5; D is unresolved. Trimming cost V 3 bases and J 7 bases, with 18 bases left between them. Germline V gene data show CDR1 as SGHVS and CDR2 as FQNEAQ. This CDR3 has 15 amino acids. The chain's CDR3 is CASSFQGSQLLTQYF. The DNA of the CDR3 is TGTGCCAGCAGCTTTCAAGGCTCACAGCTCCTGACCCAGTACTTC. The variable domain in full, completed from reference TRBV7-8 and TRBJ2-5, reads GAGVSQSPRYKVAKRGQDVALRCDPISGHVSLFWYQQALGQGPEFLTYFQNEAQLDKSGLPSDRFFAERPEGSVSTLKIQRTQQEDSAVYLCASSFQGSQLLTQYFGPGTRLLVL.

The V call is TRBV5-1, the J call TRBJ2-7, with TRBD1 identical over 9 bases. Germline CDR1 reads SGHRS; CDR2 reads YFSETQ. With 3 bases clipped from V and 6 bases from J, the junction kept 10 bases outside the gene matches. CDR3 size: 15 residues. Here the CDR3 DNA reads TGCGCCAGCAGCTCGCCCGGGACAGGGACTGCCGAGCAGTACTTC. Amino acids: CASSSPGTGTAEQYF.

In this sample, this clone is medium-sized. Its ends do not fully match the called genes, so a read error is possible. This chain uses TRBV2 with TRBJ1-6; 11 positions agree with TRBD1. This CDR3 has 12 residues. Germline V gene data show CDR1 as SNHLY and CDR2 as FYNNEI. CDR3 residues: CASSEDRTGGNF. The DNA for the CDR3 is TGTGCCAGCAGTGAAGATAGGACAGGGGGCAACTTT.

The CDR3 nucleotides are TGTGCCAGCAGGGTTAGCGGGAGCGGCGCCGGGGAGCTGTTTTTT. Translation gives CASRVSGSGAGELFF. The V gene is TRBV6-1, the J gene TRBJ2-2; 9 bases are shared with TRBD2. The CDR3 spans 15 residues. The V gene end was trimmed by 6 bases and the J gene end by 6 bases; junction bases not matched to a gene: 8. Looked up from germline, CDR1 is MNHNS and CDR2 is SASEGT.

This chain joins TRBV7-9 and TRBJ2-3; D tentatively fits TRBD1 or TRBD2 (6 bases each). The CDR3 covers 16 residues. V lost 5 bases and J 3 bases, leaving 18 bases between the germline ends. The germline V gene encodes CDR1 SEHNR and CDR2 FQNEAQ (reference sequence). The CDR3 sequence is CASSPRGGPGTDTQYF. DNA of the CDR3: TGTGCCAGCAGCCCTAGAGGGGGGCCGGGGACAGATACGCAGTATTTT.

The chain recombines TRBV27 with TRBJ2-7; TRBD1 matches at 10 bases. This CDR3 spans 14 amino acids. V lost 8 bases, J lost 5 bases, and 9 bases stayed unmatched. CDR1 MNHEY and CDR2 SMNVEV come from the germline V gene (reference sequence). The CDR3 here is CASQRDRGVHEQYF. CDR3 DNA: TGTGCCAGCCAGCGGGACAGGGGAGTTCACGAGCAGTACTTC.

This sequence joins TRBV9 and TRBJ2-7; D is unresolved. V was cut by 0 bases and J by 4 bases, with 14 bases left in between. CDR3 size: 15 residues. Germline loops: CDR1 SGDLS, CDR2 YYNGEE. CDR3 protein: CASSVDAGNSYEQYF. CDR3 bases: TGTGCCAGCAGCGTAGATGCTGGCAACTCATACGAGCAGTACTTC.